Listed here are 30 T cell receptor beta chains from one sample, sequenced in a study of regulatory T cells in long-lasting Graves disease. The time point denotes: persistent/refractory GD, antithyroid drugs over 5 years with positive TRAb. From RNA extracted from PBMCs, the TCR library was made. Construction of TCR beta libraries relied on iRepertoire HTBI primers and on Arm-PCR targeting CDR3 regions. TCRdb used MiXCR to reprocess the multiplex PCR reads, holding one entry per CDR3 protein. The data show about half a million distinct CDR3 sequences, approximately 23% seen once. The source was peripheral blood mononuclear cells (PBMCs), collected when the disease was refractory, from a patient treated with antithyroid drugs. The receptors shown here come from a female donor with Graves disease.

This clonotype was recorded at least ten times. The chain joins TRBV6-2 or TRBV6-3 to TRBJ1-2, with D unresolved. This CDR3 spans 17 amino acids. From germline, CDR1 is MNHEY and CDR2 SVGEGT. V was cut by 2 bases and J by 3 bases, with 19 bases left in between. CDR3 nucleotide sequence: TGTGCCAGCAGTTACGATAACAAACGGGGAGGACACTATGGCTACACCTTC. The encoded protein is CASSYDNKRGGHYGYTF.

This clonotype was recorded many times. The CDR3 nucleotides are TGTGCCAGCAGTTACTCACGTCCATCCTATACGCTCGGGTACGAGCAGTACTTC. It translates to CASSYSRPSYTLGYEQYF. The chain joins TRBV6-9 to TRBJ2-7, with D uncertain. The CDR3 totals 18 residues. Germline V lookup: CDR1 MNHGY, CDR2 SVAAGI. The V and J ends lost 3 bases and 4 bases respectively, with 25 bases between them.

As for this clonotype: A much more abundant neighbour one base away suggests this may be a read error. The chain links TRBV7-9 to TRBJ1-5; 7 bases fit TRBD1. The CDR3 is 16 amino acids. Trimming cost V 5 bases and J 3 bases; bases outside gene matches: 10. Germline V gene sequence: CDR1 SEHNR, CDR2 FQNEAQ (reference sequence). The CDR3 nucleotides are TGTGCCAGCAGCCTAAGTCCCGGGACAGACAATCAGCCCCAGCATTTT. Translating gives CASSLSPGTDNQPQHF.

CDR3 sequence reads: CASSPIGAPEAFF. For the CDR3, the DNA is TGTGCCAGCTCACCGATTGGGGCTCCTGAAGCTTTCTTT. V is TRBV18 and J is TRBJ1-1; a weak D match, TRBD1 (5 bases). The CDR3 consists of 13 residues. V lost 3 bases, J lost 6 bases, and 11 bases lay in between. Germline loops: CDR1 KGHSH, CDR2 LQKENI.

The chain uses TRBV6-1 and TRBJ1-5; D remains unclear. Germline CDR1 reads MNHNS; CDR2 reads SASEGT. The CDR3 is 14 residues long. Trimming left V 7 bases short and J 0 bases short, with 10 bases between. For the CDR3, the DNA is TGTGCCAGCACCGACGACCCTAGCAATCAGCCCCAGCATTTT. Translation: CASTDDPSNQPQHF.

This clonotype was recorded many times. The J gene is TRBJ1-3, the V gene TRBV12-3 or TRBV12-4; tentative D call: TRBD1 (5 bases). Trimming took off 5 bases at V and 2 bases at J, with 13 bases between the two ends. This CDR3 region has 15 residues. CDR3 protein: CASSRSWGPGNTIYF. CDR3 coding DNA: TGTGCCAGCAGTCGTTCCTGGGGCCCTGGAAACACCATATATTTT.

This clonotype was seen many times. The CDR3 nucleotides read TGTGCCAGCAGCTTAGATAGGGGACTAGCGTGGCAGACCCAGTACTTC. This gives the protein CASSLDRGLAWQTQYF. The chain joins TRBV11-2 to TRBJ2-5; 10 bases match TRBD2. Germline V gives CDR1 SGHAT, CDR2 FQNNGV. CDR3 length: 16 amino acids. J gave up 6 bases and V 0 bases, and 7 bases lay outside the gene matches.

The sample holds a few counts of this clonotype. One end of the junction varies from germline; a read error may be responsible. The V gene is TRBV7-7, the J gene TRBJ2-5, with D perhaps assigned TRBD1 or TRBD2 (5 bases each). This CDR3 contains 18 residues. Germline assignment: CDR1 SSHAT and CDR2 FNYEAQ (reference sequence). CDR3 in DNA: TGTGCTAGCAGTTCCTGCCGGGGCGACGATAGTCCCCAAGAGACCCAGTACTTC. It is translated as CASSSCRGDDSPQETQYF.

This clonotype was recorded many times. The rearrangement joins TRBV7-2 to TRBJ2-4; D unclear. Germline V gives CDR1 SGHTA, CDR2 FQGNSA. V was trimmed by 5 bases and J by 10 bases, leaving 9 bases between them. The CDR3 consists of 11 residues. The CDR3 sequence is CASSRQSIQYF. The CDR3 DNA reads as TGTGCCAGCAGCCGCCAGAGTATTCAGTACTTC.

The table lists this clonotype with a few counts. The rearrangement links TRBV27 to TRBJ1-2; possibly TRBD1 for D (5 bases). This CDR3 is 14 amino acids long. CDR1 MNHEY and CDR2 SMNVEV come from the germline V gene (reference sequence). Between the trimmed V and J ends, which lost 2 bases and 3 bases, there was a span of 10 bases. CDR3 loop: CASSLSSGDYGYTF. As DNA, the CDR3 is TGTGCCAGCAGTTTAAGCTCGGGGGACTATGGCTACACCTTC.

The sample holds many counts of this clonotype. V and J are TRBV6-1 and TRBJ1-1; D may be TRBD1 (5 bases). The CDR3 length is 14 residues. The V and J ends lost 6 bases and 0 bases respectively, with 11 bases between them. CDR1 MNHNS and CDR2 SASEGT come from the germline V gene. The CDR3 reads CASRIGTVNTEAFF. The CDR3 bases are TGTGCCAGCAGGATCGGGACGGTGAACACTGAAGCTTTCTTT.

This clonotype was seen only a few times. The CDR3 bases are TGTGCCAGCAGCTTACGCAGGGGGCGAGGTGGGGCCAACGTCCTGACTTTC. Protein sequence: CASSLRRGRGGANVLTF. The genes are TRBV7-9 and TRBJ2-6; 8 nucleotides agree with TRBD1. The V gene's germline CDR1 is SEHNR and CDR2 FQNEAQ (reference sequence). The CDR3 covers 17 residues. V lost 2 bases, J lost 3 bases, and 6 bases stayed unmatched.

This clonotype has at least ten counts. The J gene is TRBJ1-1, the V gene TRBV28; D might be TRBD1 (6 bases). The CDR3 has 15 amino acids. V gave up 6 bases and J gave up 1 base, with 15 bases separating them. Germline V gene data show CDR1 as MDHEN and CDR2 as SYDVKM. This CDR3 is CASSFPGTTNTEAFF. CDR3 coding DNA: TGTGCCAGCAGCTTTCCCGGGACAACGAACACTGAAGCTTTCTTT. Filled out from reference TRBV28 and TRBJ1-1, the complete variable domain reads DVKVTQSSRYLVKRTGEKVFLECVQDMDHENMFWYRQDPGLGLRLIYFSYDVKMKEKGDIPEGYSVSREKKERFSLILESASTNQTSMYLCASSFPGTTNTEAFFGQGTRLTVV.

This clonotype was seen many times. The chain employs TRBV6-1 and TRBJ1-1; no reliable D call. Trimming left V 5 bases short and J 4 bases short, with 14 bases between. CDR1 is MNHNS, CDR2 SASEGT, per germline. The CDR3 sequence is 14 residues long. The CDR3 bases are TGTGCCAGCAGTCCTCTAGCGGGGTTCACTGAAGCTTTCTTT. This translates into CASSPLAGFTEAFF.

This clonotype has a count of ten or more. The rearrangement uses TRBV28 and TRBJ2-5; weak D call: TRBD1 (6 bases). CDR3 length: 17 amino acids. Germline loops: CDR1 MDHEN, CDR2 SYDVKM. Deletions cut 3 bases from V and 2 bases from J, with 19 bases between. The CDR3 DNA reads TGTGCCAGCAGTTTCCTTAGGAAGCGGACAGTTCAAGAGACCCAGTACTTC. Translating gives CASSFLRKRTVQETQYF.

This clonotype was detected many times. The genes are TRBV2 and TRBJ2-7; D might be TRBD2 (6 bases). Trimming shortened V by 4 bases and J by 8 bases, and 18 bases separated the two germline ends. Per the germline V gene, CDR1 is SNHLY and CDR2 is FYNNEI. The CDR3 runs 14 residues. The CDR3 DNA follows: TGTGCCAGCAGTGGAGAGCGGCCCGCGGGGAAGCAGTACTTC. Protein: CASSGERPAGKQYF.

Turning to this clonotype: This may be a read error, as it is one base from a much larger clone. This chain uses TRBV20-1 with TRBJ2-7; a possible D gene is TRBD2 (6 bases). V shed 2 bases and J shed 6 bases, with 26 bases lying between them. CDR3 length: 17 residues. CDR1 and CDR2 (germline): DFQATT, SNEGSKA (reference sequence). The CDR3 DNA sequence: TGCAGTGCTAGATCCACCGGAGGGAGGCGGAGAGGGCCCGAGCAGTACTTC. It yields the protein CSARSTGGRRRGPEQYF.

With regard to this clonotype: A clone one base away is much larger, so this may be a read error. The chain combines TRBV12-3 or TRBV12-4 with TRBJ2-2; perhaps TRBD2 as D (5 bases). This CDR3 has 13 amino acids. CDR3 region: CASSGLMAGELVF. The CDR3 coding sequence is TGTGCCAGCAGCGGTTTGATGGCCGGGGAGCTGGTTTTT.

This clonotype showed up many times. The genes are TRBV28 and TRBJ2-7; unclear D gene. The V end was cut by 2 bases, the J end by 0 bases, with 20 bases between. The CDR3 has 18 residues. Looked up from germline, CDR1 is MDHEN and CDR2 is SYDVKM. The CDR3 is CASSLHSSKPSSSYEQYF. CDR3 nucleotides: TGTGCCAGCAGTTTACACTCATCTAAGCCTTCATCCTCCTACGAGCAGTACTTC.

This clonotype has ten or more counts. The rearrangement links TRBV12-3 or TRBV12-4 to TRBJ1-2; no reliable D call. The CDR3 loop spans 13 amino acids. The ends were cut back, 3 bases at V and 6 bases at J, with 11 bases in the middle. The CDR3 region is CASSFQDADGYTF. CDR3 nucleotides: TGTGCCAGCAGTTTTCAGGACGCCGATGGCTACACCTTC.

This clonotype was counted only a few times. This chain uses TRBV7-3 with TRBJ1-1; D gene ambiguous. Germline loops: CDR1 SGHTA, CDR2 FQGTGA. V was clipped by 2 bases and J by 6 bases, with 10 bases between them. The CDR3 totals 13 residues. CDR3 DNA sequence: TGTGCCAGCAGCTTATTTTTGGGCTCTGAAGCTTTCTTT. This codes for CASSLFLGSEAFF. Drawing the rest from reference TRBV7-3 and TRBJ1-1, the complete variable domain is GAGVSQTPSNKVTEKGKYVELRCDPISGHTALYWYRQSLGQGPEFLIYFQGTGAADDSGLPNDRFFAVRPEGSVSTLKIQRTERGDSAVYLCASSLFLGSEAFFGQGTRLTVV.

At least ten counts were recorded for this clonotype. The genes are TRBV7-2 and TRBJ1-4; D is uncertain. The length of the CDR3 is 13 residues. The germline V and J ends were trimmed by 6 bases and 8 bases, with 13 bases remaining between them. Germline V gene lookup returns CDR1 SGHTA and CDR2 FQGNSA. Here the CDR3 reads CASRPPGGEKLFF. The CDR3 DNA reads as TGTGCCAGCAGACCCCCCGGCGGGGAAAAACTGTTTTTT. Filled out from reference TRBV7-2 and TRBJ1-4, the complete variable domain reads GAGVSQSPSNKVTEKGKDVELRCDPISGHTALYWYRQSLGQGLEFLIYFQGNSAPDKSGLPSDRFSAERTGGSVSTLTIQRTQQEDSAVYLCASRPPGGEKLFFGSGTQLSVL.

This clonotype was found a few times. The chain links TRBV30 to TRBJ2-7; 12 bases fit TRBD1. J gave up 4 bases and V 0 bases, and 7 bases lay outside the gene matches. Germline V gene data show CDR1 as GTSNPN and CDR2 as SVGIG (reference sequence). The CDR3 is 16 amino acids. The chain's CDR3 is CAWSVLGTGGYYEQYF. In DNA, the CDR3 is TGTGCCTGGAGTGTACTGGGGACAGGGGGCTATTACGAGCAGTACTTC.

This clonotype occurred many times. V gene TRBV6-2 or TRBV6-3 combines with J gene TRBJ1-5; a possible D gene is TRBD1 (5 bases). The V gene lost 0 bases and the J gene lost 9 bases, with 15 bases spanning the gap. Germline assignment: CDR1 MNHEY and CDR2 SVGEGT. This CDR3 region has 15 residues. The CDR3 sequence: CASSYSLTGLGPQHF. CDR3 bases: TGTGCCAGCAGTTACTCGTTAACAGGCCTTGGGCCCCAGCATTTT.

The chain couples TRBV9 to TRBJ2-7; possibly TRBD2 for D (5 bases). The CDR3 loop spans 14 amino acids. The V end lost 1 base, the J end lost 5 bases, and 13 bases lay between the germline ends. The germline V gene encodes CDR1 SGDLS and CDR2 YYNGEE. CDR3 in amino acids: CASSVSSNGNEQYF. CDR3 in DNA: TGTGCCAGCAGCGTAAGTTCTAACGGGAACGAGCAGTACTTC.

DNA for the CDR3: TGTGCCAGTAGACTAGCGTTCCAAGAGACCCAGTACTTC. Translation: CASRLAFQETQYF. This chain connects TRBV19 to TRBJ2-5, with 7 bases identical to TRBD2. This CDR3 spans 13 amino acids. Per germline, CDR1 LNHDA and CDR2 SQIVND (reference sequence). V lost 6 bases to trimming and J lost 1 base; unmatched junction nucleotides: 2.

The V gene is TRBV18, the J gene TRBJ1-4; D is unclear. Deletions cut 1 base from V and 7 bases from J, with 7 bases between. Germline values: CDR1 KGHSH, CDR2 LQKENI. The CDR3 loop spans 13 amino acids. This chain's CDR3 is CASSPQRSEKLFF. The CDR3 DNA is TGTGCCAGCTCACCACAGAGGAGTGAAAAACTGTTTTTT.

The CDR3 DNA sequence: TGTGCCAGCAGCCCGAGGGGGAGTGGGCAGTTCTTC. Protein sequence: CASSPRGSGQFF. The chain combines TRBV11-3 with TRBJ2-1, with D perhaps matching TRBD1 (6 bases). Germline values: CDR1 SGHNT, CDR2 YENEEA. The CDR3 is 12 residues long. Trimming removed 5 bases from V and 12 bases from J, with 14 bases in between.

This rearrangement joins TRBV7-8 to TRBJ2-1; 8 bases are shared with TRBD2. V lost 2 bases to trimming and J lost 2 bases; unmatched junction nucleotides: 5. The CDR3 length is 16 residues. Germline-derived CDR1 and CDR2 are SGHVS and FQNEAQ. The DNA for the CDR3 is TGTGCCAGCAGCTTAACGGGGGGGAGGACCTACAATGAGCAGTTCTTC. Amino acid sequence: CASSLTGGRTYNEQFF.

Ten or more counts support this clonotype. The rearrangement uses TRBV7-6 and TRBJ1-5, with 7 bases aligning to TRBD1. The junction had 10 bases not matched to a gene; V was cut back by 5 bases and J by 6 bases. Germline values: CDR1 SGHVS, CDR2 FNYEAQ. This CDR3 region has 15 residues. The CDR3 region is CASSERQGRGQPQHF. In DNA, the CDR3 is TGTGCCAGCAGCGAAAGACAGGGAAGGGGTCAGCCCCAGCATTTT.